A selection of T cell receptor beta chains follows, all from one sample in a study of cytomegalovirus exposure and HLA in healthy donors. Here immunoSEQ multiplex PCR was the method, and the copy in TCRdb shows in-frame clones only, minus some. This sample has roughly 160,000 clones, with around 73% found just once. Sequenced sample: PBMCs. The source of these receptors is a woman in her late teens or twenties in good health and CMV-seropositive. The CDR3 runs from the conserved cysteine through the conserved F or W. A D gene is named only where the DNA matches it firmly. The size entry is marked missing in some rows and otherwise reads once, few, many or a size class.

clone size	J gene	D gene	V gene	CDR3 protein	CDR3 DNA
.	TRBJ1-2	TRBD1	TRBV6-5	CASTDRDSFYGYTF	TGTGCCAGCACAGATCGGGACAGTTTCTATGGCTACACCTTC
once	TRBJ2-3	.	TRBV7-3	CASSSGSSWADTQYF	TGTGCCAGCAGCTCCGGGTCTAGCTGGGCAGATACGCAGTATTTT
.	TRBJ1-6	.	TRBV5-1	CASSSDSSYNSPLHF	TGCGCCAGCAGCTCGGACAGCTCCTATAATTCACCCCTCCACTTT
.	TRBJ2-1	TRBD2	TRBV4-2	CASSPIAGGQGEQFF	TGTGCCAGCAGCCCAATAGCGGGGGGGCAAGGTGAGCAGTTCTTC
once	TRBJ2-1	.	TRBV20-1	CSASERNEQFF	TGCAGTGCTAGCGAGCGTAATGAGCAGTTCTTC
.	TRBJ2-1	TRBD1	TRBV5-4	CASSLTISGTGNEQFF	TGTGCCAGCAGCCTAACAATATCCGGGACAGGCAATGAGCAGTTCTTC
.	TRBJ1-1	.	TRBV18	CASSPTTQGTEAFF	TGTGCCAGCTCACCCACGACACAGGGCACTGAAGCTTTCTTT
.	TRBJ2-7	TRBD1	TRBV7-9	CASSPRDRGQIYEQYF	TGTGCCAGCAGCCCTCGGGACAGGGGACAAATCTACGAGCAGTACTTC
.	TRBJ2-2	TRBD1	TRBV4-3	CASSAGTDNTGELFF	TGCGCCAGCAGCGCCGGGACAGACAACACCGGGGAGCTGTTTTTT
.	TRBJ2-3	.	TRBV7-9	CASSLGYTDTQYF	TGTGCCAGCAGCTTAGGCTACACAGATACGCAGTATTTT
.	TRBJ1-1	TRBD1	TRBV9	CASSAIQGSEAFF	TGTGCCAGCAGCGCGATACAGGGGTCTGAAGCTTTCTTT
.	TRBJ2-4	TRBD2	TRBV15	CATRSGGLEGNIQYF	TGTGCCACCCGCAGCGGGGGGCTGGAGGGGAACATTCAGTACTTC
.	TRBJ2-1	TRBD2	TRBV5-6	CASSFGLEKEFF	TGTGCCAGCAGCTTTGGACTAGAAAAAGAGTTCTTC
few	TRBJ2-2	.	TRBV6-4	CASSEGGAGTGELFF	TGTGCCAGCAGTGAAGGCGGGGCGGGCACCGGGGAGCTGTTTTTT
.	TRBJ1-1	TRBD1	TRBV29-1	CSVGQGDTEAFF	TGCAGCGTTGGACAGGGGGACACTGAAGCTTTCTTT
.	TRBJ2-2	TRBD2	TRBV9	CASSGTLAGENTGELFF	TGTGCCAGCAGCGGCACTCTAGCGGGGGAGAACACCGGGGAGCTGTTTTTT
.	TRBJ2-5	TRBD1	TRBV5-4	CASSQGAGGAETQYF	TGTGCCAGCAGCCAGGGGGCAGGGGGTGCGGAGACCCAGTACTTC
.	TRBJ1-5	.	TRBV6-1	CATLRQGSNQPQHF	TGTGCCACCTTAAGGCAGGGTAGCAATCAGCCCCAGCATTTT
.	TRBJ2-7	TRBD2	TRBV4-3	CASSSLSGDSYEQYF	TGCGCCAGCAGCTCCCTTAGCGGGGACTCCTACGAGCAGTACTTC
.	TRBJ2-1	.	TRBV11-1	CASSPLAGLNEQFF	TGTGCCAGCAGCCCCCTCGCGGGGCTCAATGAGCAGTTCTTC